This paragraph reports one T cell receptor (beta chain). CDR3 length equals 14 residues. Trimming shortened V by 6 bases and J by 7 bases, and 16 bases separated the two germline ends. Germline V gives CDR1 SNHLY, CDR2 FYNNEI. This sample was taken from a study of shared clonotypes between healthy human individuals. Study information: Those who served as donors were two women and three men between the ages of 18 and 49. There were three CD4 naive, three CD4 memory, two CD8 naive and one CD8 memory plates per donor.

Execution of the assay was at deep level. Using immunoSEQ multiplex PCR, the repertoire was profiled, and TCRdb retains in-frame clones only, with some absent. The sample includes roughly 700,000 clones, roughly 70% of them seen just once. The sequenced material came from memory CD4+ T cells sorted from blood. The subset is: CD45RA-negative fraction. The V call is TRBV2, the J call TRBJ1-5; TRBD1 might be the D (5 bases). The clonotype was recovered from a woman aged 25 to 45 in good health. This CDR3 reads CASSRGLSGQPQHF. CDR3 sequence (DNA): TGTGCCAGCAGCCGGGGCTTGAGCGGACAGCCCCAGCATTTT.